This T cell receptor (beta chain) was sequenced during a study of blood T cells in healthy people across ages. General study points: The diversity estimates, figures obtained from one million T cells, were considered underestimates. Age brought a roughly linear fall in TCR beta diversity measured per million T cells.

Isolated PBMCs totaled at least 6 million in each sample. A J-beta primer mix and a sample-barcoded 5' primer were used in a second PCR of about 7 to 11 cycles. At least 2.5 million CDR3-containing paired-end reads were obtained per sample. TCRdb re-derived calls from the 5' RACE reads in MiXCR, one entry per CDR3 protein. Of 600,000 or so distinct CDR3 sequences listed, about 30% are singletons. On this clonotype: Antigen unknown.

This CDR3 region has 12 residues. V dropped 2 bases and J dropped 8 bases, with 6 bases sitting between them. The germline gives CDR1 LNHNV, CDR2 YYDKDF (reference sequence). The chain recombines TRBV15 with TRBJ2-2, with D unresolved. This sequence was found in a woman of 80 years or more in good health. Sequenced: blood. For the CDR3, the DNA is TGTGCCACCAGCAGATACAAGGGGGAGCTGTTTTTT. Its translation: CATSRYKGELFF.